This TCR beta chain was observed in a study of OX40 agonist ivuxolimab in advanced cancers. Trimming took 5 bases from V and 6 from J; bases not matched to a gene: 1. Germline V CDR1 and CDR2: MNHEY, SVGAGI. This CDR3 has 13 residues. Generated by immunoSEQ multiplex PCR, the TCRdb table keeps only in-frame clones and is missing some. Here the sample spans about 100,000 clones, under 95% being singletons. The TCR sequence derives from an adult with an advanced solid tumor such as melanoma, head and neck, liver or kidney cancer. V usage is TRBV6-5 and J usage is TRBJ1-5; 10 bases align to TRBD1. The sequencing here drew on CD4+ or CD8+ T cells sorted from blood, taken in a trial of the OX40 agonist ivuxolimab. The CDR3 DNA is TGTGCCAGCAGTGGGACAGGGGTTCAGCCCCAGCATTTT. This encodes CASSGTGVQPQHF.